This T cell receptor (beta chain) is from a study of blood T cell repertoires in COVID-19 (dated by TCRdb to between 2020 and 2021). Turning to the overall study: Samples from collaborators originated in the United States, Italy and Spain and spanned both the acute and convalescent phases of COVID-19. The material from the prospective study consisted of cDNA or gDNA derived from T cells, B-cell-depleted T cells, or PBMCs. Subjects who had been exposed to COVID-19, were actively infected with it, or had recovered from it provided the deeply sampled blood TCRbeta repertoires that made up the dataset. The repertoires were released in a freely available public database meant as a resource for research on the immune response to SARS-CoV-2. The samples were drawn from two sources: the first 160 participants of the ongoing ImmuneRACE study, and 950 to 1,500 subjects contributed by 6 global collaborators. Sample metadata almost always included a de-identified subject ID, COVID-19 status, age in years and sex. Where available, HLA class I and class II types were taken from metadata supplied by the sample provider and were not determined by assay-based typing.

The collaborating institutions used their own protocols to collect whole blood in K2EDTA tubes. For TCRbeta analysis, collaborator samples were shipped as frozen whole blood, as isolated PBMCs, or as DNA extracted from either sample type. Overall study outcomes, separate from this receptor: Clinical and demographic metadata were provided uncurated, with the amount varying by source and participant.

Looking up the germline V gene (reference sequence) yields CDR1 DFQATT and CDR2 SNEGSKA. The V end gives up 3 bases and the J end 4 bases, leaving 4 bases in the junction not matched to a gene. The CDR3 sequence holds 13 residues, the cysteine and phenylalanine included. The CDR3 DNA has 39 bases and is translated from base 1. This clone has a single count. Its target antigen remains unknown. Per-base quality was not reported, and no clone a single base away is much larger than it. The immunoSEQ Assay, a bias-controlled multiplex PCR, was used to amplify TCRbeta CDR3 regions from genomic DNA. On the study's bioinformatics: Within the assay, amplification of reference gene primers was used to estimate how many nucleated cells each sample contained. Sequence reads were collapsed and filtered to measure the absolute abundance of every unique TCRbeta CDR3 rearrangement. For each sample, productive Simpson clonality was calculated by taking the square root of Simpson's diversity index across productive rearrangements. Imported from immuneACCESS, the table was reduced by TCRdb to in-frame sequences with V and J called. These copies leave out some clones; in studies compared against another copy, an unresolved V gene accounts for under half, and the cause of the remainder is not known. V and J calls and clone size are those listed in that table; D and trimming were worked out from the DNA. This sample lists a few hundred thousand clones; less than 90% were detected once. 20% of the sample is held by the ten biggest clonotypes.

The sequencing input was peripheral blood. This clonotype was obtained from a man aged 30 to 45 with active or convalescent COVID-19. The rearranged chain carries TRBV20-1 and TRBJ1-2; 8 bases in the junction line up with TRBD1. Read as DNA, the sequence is TGCAGTGCTAGTGACAGGGGCCGCTATGGCTACACCTTC. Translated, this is CSASDRGRYGYTF.